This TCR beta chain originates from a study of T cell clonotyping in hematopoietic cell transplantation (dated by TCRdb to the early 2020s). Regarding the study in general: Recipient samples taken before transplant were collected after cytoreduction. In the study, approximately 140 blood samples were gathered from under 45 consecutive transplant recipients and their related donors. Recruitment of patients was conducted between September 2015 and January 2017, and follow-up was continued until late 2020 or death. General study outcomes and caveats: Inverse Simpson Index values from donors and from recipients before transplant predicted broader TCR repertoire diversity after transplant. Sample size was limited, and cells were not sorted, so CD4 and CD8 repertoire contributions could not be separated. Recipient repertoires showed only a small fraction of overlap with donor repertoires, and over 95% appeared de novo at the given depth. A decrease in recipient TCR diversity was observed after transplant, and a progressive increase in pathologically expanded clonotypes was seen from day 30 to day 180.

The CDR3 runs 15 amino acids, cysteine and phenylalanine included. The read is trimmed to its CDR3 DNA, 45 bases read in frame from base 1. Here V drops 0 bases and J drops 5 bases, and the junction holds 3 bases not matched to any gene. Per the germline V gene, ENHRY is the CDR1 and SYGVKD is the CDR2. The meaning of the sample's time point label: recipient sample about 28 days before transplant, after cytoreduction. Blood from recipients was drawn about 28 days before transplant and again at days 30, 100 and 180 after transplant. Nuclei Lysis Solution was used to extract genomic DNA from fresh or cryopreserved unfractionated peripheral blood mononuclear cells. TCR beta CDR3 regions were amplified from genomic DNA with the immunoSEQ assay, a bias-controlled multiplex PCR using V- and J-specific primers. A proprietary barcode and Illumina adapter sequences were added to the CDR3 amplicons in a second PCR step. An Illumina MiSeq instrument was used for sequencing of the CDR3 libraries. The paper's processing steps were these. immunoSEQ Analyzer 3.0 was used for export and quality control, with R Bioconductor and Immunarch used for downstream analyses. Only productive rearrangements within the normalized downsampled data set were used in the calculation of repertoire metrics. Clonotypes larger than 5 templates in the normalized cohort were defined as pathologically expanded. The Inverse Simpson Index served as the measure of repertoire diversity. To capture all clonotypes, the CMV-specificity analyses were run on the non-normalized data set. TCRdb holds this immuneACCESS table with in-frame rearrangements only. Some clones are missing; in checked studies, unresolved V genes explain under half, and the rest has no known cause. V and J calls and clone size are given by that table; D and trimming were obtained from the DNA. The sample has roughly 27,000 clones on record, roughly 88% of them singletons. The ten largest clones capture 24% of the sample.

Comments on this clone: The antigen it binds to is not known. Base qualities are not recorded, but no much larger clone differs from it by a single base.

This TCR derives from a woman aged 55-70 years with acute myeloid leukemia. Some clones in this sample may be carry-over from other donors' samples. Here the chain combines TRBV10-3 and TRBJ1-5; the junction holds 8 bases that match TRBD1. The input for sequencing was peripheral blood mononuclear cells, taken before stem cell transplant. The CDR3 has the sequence CAISESRGQDQPQHF. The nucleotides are TGTGCCATCAGTGAGTCCAGGGGACAGGATCAGCCCCAGCATTTT.